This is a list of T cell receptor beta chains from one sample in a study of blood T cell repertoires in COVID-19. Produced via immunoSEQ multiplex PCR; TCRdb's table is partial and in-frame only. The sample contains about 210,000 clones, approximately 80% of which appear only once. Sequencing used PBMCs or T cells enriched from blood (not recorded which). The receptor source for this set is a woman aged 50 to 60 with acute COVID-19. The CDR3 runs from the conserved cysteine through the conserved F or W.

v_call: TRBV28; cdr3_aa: CASNGGYTTNEKLFF
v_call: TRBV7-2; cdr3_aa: CASSLYGVSGRETDTQYF
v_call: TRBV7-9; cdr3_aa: CASSLTGAGNTIYF
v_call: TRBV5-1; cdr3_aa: CASSLTSGGANEQYF
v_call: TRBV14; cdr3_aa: CASSQRDIFDSLAKNIQYF
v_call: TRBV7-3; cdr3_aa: CASSPTGGTQYF
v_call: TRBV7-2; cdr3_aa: CASSLRGDDTQYF
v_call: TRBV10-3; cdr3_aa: CAISDGPTDTQYF
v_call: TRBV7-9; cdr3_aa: CASSTAGTSGWNEQFF
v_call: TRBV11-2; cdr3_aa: CASSRGLALETQYF
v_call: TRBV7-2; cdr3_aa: CASSSLAGPSYEQYF
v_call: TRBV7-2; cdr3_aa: CASSPQDISTDTQYF
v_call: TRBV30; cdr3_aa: CAWRRAGFGDTIYF
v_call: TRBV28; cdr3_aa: CASAGQPYGYTF
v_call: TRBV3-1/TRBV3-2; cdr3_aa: CASSQLGDRFGGYTF
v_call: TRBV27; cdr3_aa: CASSPTSLLGGEQFF
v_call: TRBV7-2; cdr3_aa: CASSFPGTGEFEQFF
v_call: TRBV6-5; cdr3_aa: CAAKMGQGIPGELFF
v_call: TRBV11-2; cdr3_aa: CASSLTGWGAFF
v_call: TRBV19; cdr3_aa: CASSLQGWANEKLFF
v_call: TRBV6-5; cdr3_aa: CASSSGQGYTYEQYF
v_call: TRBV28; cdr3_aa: CASSRTSGIGTDTQYF
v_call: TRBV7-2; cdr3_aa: CASRLDRGQVYEQFF
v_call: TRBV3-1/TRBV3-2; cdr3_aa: CASSQGVGGGNQPQHF
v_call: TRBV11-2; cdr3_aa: CASSSGRASYEQYF
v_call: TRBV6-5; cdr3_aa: CASTRVNTGELFF
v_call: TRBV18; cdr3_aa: CASSRDRDSPLHF
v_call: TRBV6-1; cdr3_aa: CASSEYAGTSKFF
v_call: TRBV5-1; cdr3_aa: CASSLEGGHETQYF
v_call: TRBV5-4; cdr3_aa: CASSSDRYSPLHF
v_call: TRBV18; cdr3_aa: CASSAAAAGTEAFF
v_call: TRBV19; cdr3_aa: CASRGQGFDQPQHF
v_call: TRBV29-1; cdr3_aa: CSVAPGNSNQPQHF
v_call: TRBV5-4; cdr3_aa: CASSYKSGHYNEQFF
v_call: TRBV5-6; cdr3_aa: CASSRGELAAYEQYF
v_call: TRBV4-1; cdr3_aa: CASSQAGQSNEKLFF
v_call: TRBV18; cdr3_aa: CASSQNYNYEQYF
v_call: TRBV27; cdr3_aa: CASSFTPPGRGPVGELFF
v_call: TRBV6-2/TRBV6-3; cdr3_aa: CASSYFLWNTEAFF
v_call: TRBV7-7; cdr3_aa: CASSFDGGSWGKETQYF
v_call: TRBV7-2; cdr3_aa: CASRQSPGLSTDTQYF
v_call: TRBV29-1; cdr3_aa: CSVGEGGIRSYEQYF